The 10 T cell receptor beta chains below come from one sample, sequenced in a study of early T cells in non-severe SARS-CoV-2 infection. Via MiXCR, TCRdb re-called the 5' RACE reads, giving one row per CDR3 protein. The sample consists of tens of thousands of distinct CDR3 sequences, approximately 14% of them appearing once. The material was whole blood, obtained at baseline. The receptors were gathered from an adult who was a healthcare worker with PCR-confirmed SARS-CoV-2 infection or an uninfected control (not recorded which).

In this sample, this clonotype turned up many times. V gene TRBV20-1 combines with J gene TRBJ1-1; D may be TRBD1 (5 bases). The germline V and J ends were trimmed by 0 bases and 1 base, with 12 bases remaining between them. CDR3 length: 15 amino acids. Per germline, CDR1 DFQATT and CDR2 SNEGSKA (reference sequence). Here the CDR3 reads CSARDGARTNTEAFF. CDR3 in DNA: TGCAGTGCTAGAGATGGGGCACGGACGAACACTGAAGCTTTCTTT.

This clonotype was picked up many times. The rearrangement joins TRBV12-3 or TRBV12-4 to TRBJ2-7; perhaps TRBD2 as D (6 bases). The CDR3 runs to 20 residues. Deletions cut 2 bases from V and 5 bases from J, with 31 bases between. The CDR3 DNA follows: TGTGCCAGCAGTTTAATTCCTGAATTCGGCGGGGTAGAGACCGGCGACGAGCAGTACTTC. Protein product: CASSLIPEFGGVETGDEQYF.

This clonotype appeared a few times. V is TRBV5-1 and J is TRBJ1-5; D might be TRBD1 (6 bases). The germline V gene has CDR1 SGHRS and CDR2 YFSETQ. The CDR3 contains 13 residues. Trimming stripped 0 bases from V and 10 bases from J, with 11 bases between. CDR3 sequence (DNA): TGCGCCAGCAGCTTGGCAACAGGGCATCCCCAGCATTTT. It is translated as CASSLATGHPQHF.

This clonotype was seen a handful of times. The genes are TRBV5-1 and TRBJ2-5, with no clear D. The V end lost 1 base, the J end lost 1 base, and 11 bases lay between the germline ends. Germline values: CDR1 SGHRS, CDR2 YFSETQ. The CDR3 loop spans 15 amino acids. CDR3 sequence reads: CASSLFTDFQETQYF. The CDR3 DNA is TGCGCCAGCAGCTTGTTTACAGATTTCCAAGAGACCCAGTACTTC. Combining the CDR3 with reference TRBV5-1 and TRBJ2-5 gives the whole variable domain KAGVTQTPRYLIKTRGQQVTLSCSPISGHRSVSWYQQTPGQGLQFLFEYFSETQRNKGNFPGRFSGRQFSNSRSEMNVSTLELGDSALYLCASSLFTDFQETQYFGPGTRLLVL.

The chain recombines TRBV4-2 with TRBJ2-1, with 11 positions matching TRBD2. V was pared by 4 bases and J by 0 bases, with 2 bases of the junction left unmatched. The germline V gene has CDR1 LGHNA and CDR2 YNFKEQ. The CDR3 has 16 amino acids. This chain's CDR3 is CASSLGTSGSYNEQFF. The CDR3 coding sequence is TGTGCCAGCAGCCTCGGGACTAGCGGCTCCTACAATGAGCAGTTCTTC.

This clonotype showed up just a few times. The chain combines TRBV5-1 with TRBJ2-2; D may be TRBD1 or TRBD2 (5 bases each). Germline V gives CDR1 SGHRS, CDR2 YFSETQ. The CDR3 covers 14 residues. V shed 5 bases and J shed 2 bases, with 10 bases lying between them. CDR3 loop: CASRNRTNTGELFF. The CDR3 coding sequence is TGCGCCAGCAGGAACAGGACTAACACCGGGGAGCTGTTTTTT.

The chain uses TRBV19 and TRBJ2-1; D unclear. V lost 4 bases to trimming and J lost 12 bases, with 19 bases between them. Germline V CDR1 and CDR2: LNHDA, SQIVND (reference sequence). This CDR3 is built from 14 residues. The CDR3 reads CASSTLRTHGGQFF. DNA of the CDR3: TGTGCCAGTAGTACCCTGCGGACCCACGGCGGGCAGTTCTTC.

The chain is built from TRBV10-2 and TRBJ1-2; possibly TRBD1 for D (6 bases). The CDR3 sequence is 15 residues long. Trimming pared 5 bases from V and 6 bases from J, leaving 19 bases between. Germline lookup yields CDR1 WSHSY and CDR2 SAAADI. The CDR3 bases are TGCGCCAGCAGTAACTCCCCCCGGGACATAGATGGCTACACCTTC. Encoded protein: CASSNSPRDIDGYTF.

The table lists this clonotype with many counts. The V gene is TRBV2, the J gene TRBJ2-2; 8 bases match TRBD1. Germline trimming cut 8 bases from V and 3 bases from J; bases unmatched to any gene: 14. There are 17 residues in the CDR3. The V gene's germline CDR1 is SNHLY and CDR2 FYNNEI. The CDR3 DNA reads TGTGCCAGCGTTTCAAATCCGGGGACAGGTTACACCGGGGAGCTGTTTTTT. Its protein product is CASVSNPGTGYTGELFF.

V is TRBV18 and J is TRBJ1-1, with D possibly being TRBD1 (5 bases). The germline V gene encodes CDR1 KGHSH and CDR2 LQKENI. This CDR3 contains 15 residues. Trimming took 0 bases from V and 1 from J, leaving 9 bases between them. The CDR3 nucleotides read TGTGCCAGCTCACCACCGGGGGTCGCGAACACTGAAGCTTTCTTT. This codes for CASSPPGVANTEAFF.